The T cell receptor (beta chain) described here comes from a study of tumor-infiltrating lymphocytes in primary liver carcinoma (dated by TCRdb to 2016 to 2017). Study-level background: Of the five patients, three men and two women aged 30 to 69 years, four had hepatocellular carcinoma and one had combined HCC and intrahepatic cholangiocarcinoma. The five patients had tumors staged T1-T3 N0M0, with maximum diameters ranging from about 4.2 to 10 cm. Roughly 3.5 to 8 million productive TCRbeta reads were obtained per sample, and no significant difference in read depth was found between tissue types. For each liver tumor, the study sampled five regions along with adjacent normal tissue and blood, and applied TCRbeta repertoire sequencing, expression microarrays and whole-exome sequencing. A total of approximately 35 specimens from 5 patients underwent TCRbeta repertoire sequencing, comprising 25 tumor regions, 5 adjacent noncancerous liver tissues and 5 peripheral blood samples. High reproducibility was observed for the technical replicate repertoires, with mean shared-clone rates approximately 0.9 and correlation coefficients above 0.95. What the authors observed across the whole study: Comparison of CD4+ and CD8+ T cell repertoires was precluded by the use of bulk unsorted samples. Because sequencing covered only the TCR beta chain and unpaired alpha chains were not captured, true repertoire diversity is likely underestimated. The top 250 clones made up a significantly larger repertoire fraction in tumors than in blood (p = 0.039). Only a few patients were included in the study, and the authors note that the findings should be validated in a larger study. Repertoire overlap was found to be higher between tumor regions (mean roughly 35%) than between tumor-adjacent (approximately 17%) or tumor-blood (about 15%) pairs, consistent with antigen-driven expansion.

Remarks on this clonotype: The antigen it recognizes is unknown. No qualities accompany the bases; no much larger clone lies one base away.

Total RNA and DNA were co-extracted without cell sorting from around 20-30 mg of bulk tissue using the AllPrep DNA/RNA mini kit. Surgical resection was performed in China between late 2015 and 2016 on four or five patients with histopathologically diagnosed primary liver carcinoma. At the time of sampling, the patients were treatment-naive and had chronic HBV infection. Each fresh piece of tumor and adjacent tissue was cut in two, with one half stored in RNAlater at -80 degrees C and the other half sent for histology. The CDR3 runs 15 residues from the cysteine to the phenylalanine. Only the CDR3 part of the read is kept: 45 bases, read in frame from the first base. Trimmed from V: 4 bases; trimmed from J: 0 bases; junction bases lacking a gene match: 2. A constant-region primer and ProtoScript II reverse transcriptase were used to reverse-transcribe TCRbeta-specific cDNA from 500 ng total RNA. TCRbeta libraries were built with three nested multiplex PCR rounds, a slightly modified ARM-PCR procedure. Multiplex TRBV1-TRBV30 forward primers and a Cbeta reverse primer were used in the first two PCR rounds, each of which was run for around 10 cycles. Sample barcodes and Illumina adapters were attached in a final 25-cycle PCR using Deep VentR polymerase. Before sequencing, amplicons of 200-500 bp were gel-purified using a QIAquick gel extraction kit. An Illumina HiSeq 2500 was used to sequence the TCRbeta amplicons, generating 250-bp paired-end reads. On the authors' methods: To recover full CDR3 sequences, reads were quality-trimmed using Trimmomatic v0.33 and paired reads were then merged using FLASH v1.2.11. V, D and J germline segments were assigned to the rearranged TCRbeta sequences using MiGEC v1.2.1b. VDJtools v1.0.0 computed clonotype statistics and Shannon-Wiener diversity indices. Except for diversity analysis, only each sample's 250 most abundant clonotypes were used in subsequent analyses to reduce sampling bias. The public reads were reprocessed in TCRdb via fastp at Q25 and MiXCR, keeping in-frame beta chains. Identical CDR3 proteins give one entry, which carries the most common genes and DNA. The V and J calls shown here were made by TCRdb, not taken from the authors' results. The sample data list about 75,000 distinct CDR3 sequences, and 65% to 75% of these were observed just once. The ten largest account for approximately 27% of the sample.

The sequenced sample was tumor-adjacent normal liver tissue. Rearrangement joined TRBV12-3 or TRBV12-4 to TRBJ2-5; 10 central bases correspond to TRBD1. The receptor comes from a man aged 40-49 years with primary liver carcinoma and hepatitis B virus infection. The CDR3 corresponds to CASSSGTGDQETQYF. Read as DNA, the sequence is TGTGCCAGCAGTTCCGGGACAGGGGACCAAGAGACCCAGTACTTC.